This TCR beta chain comes out of a study of blood T cell repertoires in COVID-19 (dated by TCRdb to 2020 to 2022). Context from the whole study: Collaborator samples came from the United States, Italy and Spain and covered acute and convalescent phases of COVID-19. The repertoires were made available in a free public database intended to serve as a resource for research on the immune response to SARS-CoV-2. HLA class I and class II types, where available, came from metadata supplied by the sample provider rather than from assay-based typing. The samples were drawn from the first 160 participants of the ongoing ImmuneRACE study and from more than 1,000 subjects provided by 6 global collaborators. The dataset comprised deeply sampled blood TCRbeta repertoires from subjects exposed to, actively infected with, or recovered from COVID-19. A de-identified subject ID, COVID-19 status, age in years and sex were almost always included in the sample metadata. The material from the prospective study consisted of cDNA or gDNA derived from T cells, B-cell-depleted T cells, or PBMCs. The research as a whole found: The amount of clinical and demographic metadata varied by source and participant and was provided uncurated.

The immunoSEQ Assay, a bias-controlled multiplex PCR, was used to amplify TCRbeta CDR3 regions from genomic DNA. In the authors' own workflow: Within the assay, amplification of reference gene primers was used to estimate how many nucleated cells each sample contained. To quantify the absolute abundance of each unique TCRbeta CDR3 rearrangement, sequence reads were collapsed and filtered. For each sample, productive Simpson clonality was calculated as the square root of Simpson's diversity index over productive rearrangements. TCRdb re-hosts the immuneACCESS table, in-frame sequences only. Its copies lack some clones; in the studies checked, an unresolved V gene accounts for under half of them, and the cause for the rest is not known. That table is the source of V, J and clone size, and D and trimming were worked out from the DNA. The sample data list over 250,000 clones, and 65% to 90% of these were observed just once. The biggest ten clones account for roughly 14% of the sample.

The CDR3 measures 11 amino acids from cysteine to phenylalanine. The DNA shown is the 33-base CDR3, in frame from base 1. V is shortened by 5 bases, J by 7 bases, and the region joining them spans 9 bases. For CDR1 and CDR2, the germline V gene (reference sequence) lists LGHDT and YNNKEL. The collaborating institutions used their own protocols to collect whole blood in K2EDTA tubes. For TCRbeta analysis, collaborators shipped samples in one of three forms: frozen whole blood, isolated PBMCs, or DNA extracted from either of those sample types. As regards this clone: What this receptor recognizes is not known. No clone much larger than this one lies a single base away; base qualities are absent.

The source material was peripheral blood. The chain employs TRBV3-1 (or the pseudogene TRBV3-2) and TRBJ2-7, with no confident D gene call. This receptor was obtained from a human donor in a cohort sampled during active COVID-19. The sequenced DNA: TGTGCCAGCAGCTCGCTAGGAGAGCAGTACTTC. It encodes CASSSLGEQYF.